This T cell receptor (beta chain) was identified in a study of PD-L1 blockade in urothelial cancer. In the study overall: Reported median T cell count for blood samples was around 150,000.

Study conclusions and caveats: Clonality of blood TCR below the median before treatment predicted better survival.

What went into each PCR as a spike was synthetic TCR analog templates. Generated by immunoSEQ multiplex PCR, the TCRdb table keeps only in-frame clones and is missing some. The sample carries tens of thousands of clones, roughly 80% recorded once. Remarks on this clone: Its antigen is currently unknown.

V was clipped by 3 bases and J by 7 bases; unmatched bases: 4. The CDR3 covers 14 residues. Germline V gene lookup returns CDR1 SGDLS and CDR2 YYNGEE. The sample here was PBMCs, taken around atezolizumab (anti-PD-L1) treatment. This TCR derives from a man between 65 and 79 years old with urothelial cancer. The genes are TRBV9 and TRBJ2-7; 13 bases line up with TRBD2. The CDR3 DNA reads as TGTGCCAGCAGCGAGGGACTAGCGGGGTGGGAGCAGTACTTC. This encodes CASSEGLAGWEQYF.